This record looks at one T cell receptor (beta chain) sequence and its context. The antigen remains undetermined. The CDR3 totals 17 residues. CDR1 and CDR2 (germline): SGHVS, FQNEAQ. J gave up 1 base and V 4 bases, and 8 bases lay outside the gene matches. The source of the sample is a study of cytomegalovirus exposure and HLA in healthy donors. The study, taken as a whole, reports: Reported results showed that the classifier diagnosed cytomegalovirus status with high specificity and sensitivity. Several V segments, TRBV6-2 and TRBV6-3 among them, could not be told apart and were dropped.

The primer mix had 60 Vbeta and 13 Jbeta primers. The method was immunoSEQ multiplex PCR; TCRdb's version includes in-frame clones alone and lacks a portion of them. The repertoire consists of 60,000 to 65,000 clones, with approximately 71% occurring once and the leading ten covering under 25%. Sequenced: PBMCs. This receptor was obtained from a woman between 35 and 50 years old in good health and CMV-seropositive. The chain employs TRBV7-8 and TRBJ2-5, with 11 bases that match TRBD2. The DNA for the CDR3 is TGTGCCAGCAGCTCACGTCCACTAGCGGGGGTCCAAGAGACCCAGTACTTC. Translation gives CASSSRPLAGVQETQYF.